What follows are 5 T cell receptor beta chains derived from one specimen sequenced in a study of T-cell reconstitution after alpha-beta-depleted transplantation in children. TCRbeta library construction was performed incorporating unique molecular identifiers. TCRdb passed the PCR reads through MiXCR, listing each CDR3 protein once. Of about 980,000 distinct CDR3 sequences listed, roughly 29% are singletons. The sample was PBMCs, mostly from graft donor cells, taken 360 days after TCRalphabeta/CD19-depleted stem cell transplant. Source of these receptors: a boy less than two years old who had a stem cell transplant for SCID, so the T cells may come from the graft donor.

In this sample, this clonotype turned up a few times. The chain couples TRBV13 to TRBJ2-1; the match to TRBD2 covers 7 bases. CDR1 and CDR2 from the germline V gene are PRHDT and FYEKMQ (reference sequence). The CDR3 consists of 16 residues. Germline trimming cut 5 bases from V and 5 bases from J; bases unmatched to any gene: 12. The CDR3 sequence: CASSPGGSGDHNEQFF. CDR3 bases: TGTGCCAGCAGCCCTGGGGGAAGCGGGGACCACAATGAGCAGTTCTTC.

The chain uses TRBV7-6 and TRBJ1-6; D gene ambiguous. This CDR3 comprises 16 residues. Germline V gene lookup returns CDR1 SGHVS and CDR2 FNYEAQ. Between the trimmed V and J ends, which lost 4 bases and 0 bases, there was a span of 10 bases. CDR3 amino acids: CASSSEASSYNSPLHF. As DNA, the CDR3 is TGTGCCAGCAGCTCCGAAGCGAGCTCCTATAATTCACCCCTCCACTTT.

The rearrangement uses TRBV28 and TRBJ2-7, with D uncertain. In germline, CDR1 is MDHEN, CDR2 SYDVKM. The CDR3 has 15 residues. Trimming pared 3 bases from V and 3 bases from J, leaving 15 bases between. CDR3 in amino acids: CASSFPTDLNYEQYF. The CDR3 DNA reads TGTGCCAGCAGTTTCCCAACAGACTTAAACTACGAGCAGTACTTC.

This clonotype has only one observation. V usage is TRBV7-9 and J usage is TRBJ1-2, with D hard to call. CDR3 length equals 14 residues. Per germline, CDR1 SEHNR and CDR2 FQNEAQ (reference sequence). V lost 7 bases, J lost 2 bases, and 14 bases lay in between. CDR3 sequence (DNA): TGTGCCAGCACCCCAGGTGGTTTCAACTATGGCTACACCTTC. Translation gives CASTPGGFNYGYTF.

In its sample, this clonotype was seen a few times. The chain joins TRBV27 to TRBJ1-1, with TRBD1 identical over 7 bases. Trimming at V came to 4 bases and at J to 6 bases, leaving 8 bases not matched to a gene. The CDR3 consists of 14 residues. Per the germline V gene, CDR1 is MNHEY and CDR2 is SMNVEV (reference sequence). CDR3 nucleotide sequence: TGTGCCAGCAGTTGGCGACAGGGTGACCCTGAAGCTTTCTTT. Its protein product is CASSWRQGDPEAFF.